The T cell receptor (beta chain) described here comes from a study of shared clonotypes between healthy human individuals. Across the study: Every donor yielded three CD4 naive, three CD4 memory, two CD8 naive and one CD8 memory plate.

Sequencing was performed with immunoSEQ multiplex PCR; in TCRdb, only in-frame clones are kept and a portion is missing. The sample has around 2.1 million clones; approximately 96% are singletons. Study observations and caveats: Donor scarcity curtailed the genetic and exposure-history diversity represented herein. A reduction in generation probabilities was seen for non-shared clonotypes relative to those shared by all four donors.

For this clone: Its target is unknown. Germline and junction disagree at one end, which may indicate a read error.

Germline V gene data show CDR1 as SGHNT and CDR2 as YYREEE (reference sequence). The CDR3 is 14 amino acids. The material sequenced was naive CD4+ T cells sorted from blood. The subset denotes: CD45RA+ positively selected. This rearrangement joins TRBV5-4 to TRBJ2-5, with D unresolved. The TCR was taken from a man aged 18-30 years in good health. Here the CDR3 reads CASSLGPVAEAQYF. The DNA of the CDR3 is TGTGCCAGCAGCTTGGGACCGGTCGCAGAGGCCCAGTACTTC.